The 24 T cell receptor beta chains in this list originate from one sample, sequenced in a study of Ad26.COV2.S vaccination and SARS-CoV-2 variants. The treatment here: about 20 received Ad26.COV2.S at low or high dose, single or two shots; a few received placebo; per-sample allocation not given. At day 63 after the first vaccine or placebo injection, samples were drawn. The protocol was immunoSEQ multiplex PCR, while the TCRdb copy is restricted to in-frame clones and leaves out a portion. The sample has over 300,000 clones; approximately 83% are singletons. This specimen consisted of peripheral blood, obtained in a trial of Ad26.COV2.S vaccine versus placebo. Receptor source: a person aged 18 to 59 who received the Ad26.COV2.S COVID-19 vaccine or a placebo.

The chain joins TRBV20-1 to TRBJ1-3; no reliable D call. Germline V gene lookup returns CDR1 DFQATT and CDR2 SNEGSKA (reference sequence). The CDR3 has 11 amino acids. Trimming removed 6 bases at V and 2 bases at J, with 5 bases between. CDR3 loop: CSATAGNTIYF. The CDR3 DNA is TGCAGTGCCACCGCTGGAAACACCATATATTTT.

The chain links TRBV4-2 to TRBJ1-2, with D possibly TRBD1 on 5 matching bases. This CDR3 is built from 15 residues. Germline assignment: CDR1 LGHNA and CDR2 YNFKEQ. Deletions cut 1 base from V and 8 bases from J, with 17 bases between. The CDR3 region has the DNA TGTGCCAGCAGCCAAGGGCCCGCCCCTGAGGGGGGCTACACCTTC. It yields the protein CASSQGPAPEGGYTF.

V is TRBV4-2 and J is TRBJ1-1, with TRBD1 matching over 8 bases. CDR1 is LGHNA, CDR2 YNFKEQ, per germline. V was pared by 1 base and J by 6 bases, with 13 bases of the junction left unmatched. The CDR3 is 17 residues long. CDR3 sequence reads: CASSQGSQGAYSSEAFF. The CDR3 DNA sequence: TGTGCCAGCAGCCAAGGGTCCCAGGGGGCATATTCTTCTGAAGCTTTCTTT.

This clone was observed a handful of times. The V call is TRBV5-1, the J call TRBJ1-5; no firm D call. Germline V lookup: CDR1 SGHRS, CDR2 YFSETQ. V was clipped by 0 bases and J by 4 bases, with 11 bases between them. The CDR3 extends over 15 amino acids. CDR3 sequence reads: CASSLASGVNQPQHF. CDR3 in DNA: TGCGCCAGCAGCTTGGCCTCAGGAGTTAATCAGCCCCAGCATTTT.

This clone was counted once. The CDR3 reads CASSVGGSGNTIYF. The CDR3 DNA sequence: TGTGCCAGCTCCGTCGGGGGATCTGGAAACACCATATATTTT. The chain has TRBV19 and TRBJ1-3; the D gene is possibly TRBD1 (5 bases). Germline lookup yields CDR1 LNHDA and CDR2 SQIVND (reference sequence). The CDR3 spans 14 residues. V was cut by 9 bases and J by 1 base, with 13 bases left in between.

A single count supports this clone. This sequence joins TRBV11-2 and TRBJ2-1; D may be TRBD2 (5 bases). Trimming removed 5 bases from V and 0 bases from J, with 8 bases in between. The CDR3 covers 14 residues. From germline, CDR1 is SGHAT and CDR2 FQNNGV. The CDR3 spells CASSQRFSYNEQFF. The CDR3 nucleotides read TGTGCCAGCAGCCAGCGGTTCTCCTACAATGAGCAGTTCTTC.

DNA of the CDR3: TGTGCCAGCCTTCCTCTGTGGCGTACAGATACGCAGTATTTT. Amino acids: CASLPLWRTDTQYF. This chain connects TRBV27 to TRBJ2-3; no reliable D call. CDR1 is MNHEY, CDR2 SMNVEV, per germline (reference sequence). The CDR3 loop spans 14 amino acids. Trimming pared 8 bases from V and 3 bases from J, leaving 15 bases between.

This chain joins TRBV4-1 and TRBJ1-6; D gene unclear. CDR1 and CDR2 (germline): MGHRA, YSYEKL. V gave up 4 bases and J gave up 7 bases, with 11 bases separating them. The CDR3 totals 14 residues. The CDR3 here is CASSPTTGNSPLHF. CDR3 sequence (DNA): TGCGCCAGCAGCCCGACCACGGGGAATTCACCCCTCCACTTT.

J is TRBJ2-5 and V is TRBV12-5, with unresolved D. Germline CDR1 reads LGHNT; CDR2 reads FRNRAP. The CDR3 contains 18 residues. The ends were cut back, 0 bases at V and 3 bases at J, with 20 bases in the middle. The CDR3 loop reads CASGLVRDGRVGEETQYF. In DNA, the CDR3 is TGTGCTAGTGGTTTGGTACGCGACGGAAGGGTTGGGGAAGAGACCCAGTACTTC.

The chain links TRBV6-5 to TRBJ2-3, with 9 positions matching TRBD2. Trimming removed 1 base from V and 4 bases from J; junction bases left unmatched: 6. The CDR3 is made up of 16 amino acids. Germline values: CDR1 MNHEY, CDR2 SVGAGI. This CDR3 reads CASSYLAGEPSDTQYF. DNA for the CDR3: TGTGCCAGCAGTTACTTAGCGGGGGAACCCTCAGATACGCAGTATTTT.

The chain couples TRBV18 to TRBJ1-1; D uncertain. Germline CDR1 and CDR2: KGHSH and LQKENI. Trimming removed 3 bases from V and 0 bases from J, with 14 bases in between. The CDR3 length is 16 residues. The CDR3 region is CASSPANRDMNTEAFF. CDR3 DNA sequence: TGTGCCAGCTCACCTGCCAACAGAGATATGAACACTGAAGCTTTCTTT.

The chain joins TRBV3-1 (or the pseudogene TRBV3-2) to TRBJ2-5; D is ambiguous. V gave up 4 bases and J gave up 0 bases, with 6 bases separating them. CDR1 LGHDT and CDR2 YNNKEL come from the germline V gene (reference sequence). The CDR3 spans 13 residues. The CDR3 region has the DNA TGTGCCAGCAGCCTCAGGTACCAAGAGACCCAGTACTTC. This sequence encodes CASSLRYQETQYF.

The chain has TRBV6-1 and TRBJ1-3; no clear D gene. Germline lookup yields CDR1 MNHNS and CDR2 SASEGT. Trimming shortened V by 1 base and J by 4 bases, and 5 bases separated the two germline ends. The CDR3 runs to 13 residues. CDR3 residues: CASSEEGGNTIYF. Written as DNA, the CDR3 is TGTGCCAGCAGTGAAGAGGGAGGAAACACCATATATTTT.

V and J are TRBV3-1 (or the pseudogene TRBV3-2) and TRBJ2-5, with D unclear. Trimming left V 5 bases short and J 5 bases short, with 9 bases between. The germline V gene has CDR1 LGHDT and CDR2 YNNKEL (reference sequence). The CDR3 consists of 12 residues. The CDR3 DNA reads TGTGCCAGCAGCTTGCTTGGGGAGACCCAGTACTTC. Amino acids: CASSLLGETQYF.

The chain is built from TRBV7-9 and TRBJ1-2; D unresolved. Germline CDR1 and CDR2: SEHNR and FQNEAQ (reference sequence). There are 13 residues in the CDR3. V was trimmed by 7 bases and J by 4 bases, leaving 13 bases between them. Here the CDR3 DNA reads TGTGCCAGCAACGTAAACGGGATCTATGGCTACACCTTC. This encodes CASNVNGIYGYTF.

There are a few counts of this clone. The chain joins TRBV7-2 to TRBJ1-5; TRBD1 aligns across 7 bases. After removal of 5 bases from V and 6 bases from J, the junction contained 10 bases not matched to a gene. CDR1 SGHTA and CDR2 FQGNSA come from the germline V gene. The CDR3 totals 15 residues. CDR3 in amino acids: CASSLTGGGVQPQHF. CDR3 nucleotides: TGTGCCAGCAGCCTCACCGGAGGGGGCGTTCAGCCCCAGCATTTT.

This chain uses TRBV6-5 with TRBJ2-7; D assignment may be TRBD1 or TRBD2 (5 bases each). V was shortened by 6 bases and J by 0 bases, with 12 bases between the two germline ends. The CDR3 extends over 14 amino acids. The germline gives CDR1 MNHEY, CDR2 SVGAGI. In DNA, the CDR3 is TGTGCCAGCAGGCTTCAGGGACGCTCCTACGAGCAGTACTTC. Its protein product is CASRLQGRSYEQYF.

This chain joins TRBV18 and TRBJ1-1; a weak D match, TRBD1 (6 bases). Trimming left V 8 bases short and J 3 bases short, with 13 bases between. This CDR3 contains 13 residues. Germline V CDR1 and CDR2: KGHSH, LQKENI. CDR3 DNA: TGTGCCAGCAATACAGGGAGACACACTGAAGCTTTCTTT. It codes for CASNTGRHTEAFF.

This sequence joins TRBV27 and TRBJ1-1, with a possible D match to TRBD1 (5 bases). Germline CDR1 MNHEY, CDR2 SMNVEV (reference sequence). V lost 1 base and J 11 bases, leaving 14 bases between the germline ends. The CDR3 loop spans 13 amino acids. In DNA form, the CDR3 reads TGTGCCAGCAGTTTATGGCAGGGCTTAAATGCTTTCTTT. Amino acid sequence: CASSLWQGLNAFF.

Remarks on this clone: Within the sample, other DNA sequences also encode this same CDR3. This chain connects TRBV12-3 or TRBV12-4 to TRBJ1-1; D unclear. Deletions cut 1 base from V and 4 bases from J, with 1 base between. The CDR3 runs 11 residues. The CDR3, as DNA: TGTGCCAGCAGTTTAGGCACTGAAGCTTTCTTT. Translating it yields CASSLGTEAFF.

The V gene is TRBV29-1, the J gene TRBJ1-2; D may be TRBD1 (6 bases). Deletions cut 6 bases from V and 6 bases from J, with 17 bases between. Germline V gene lookup returns CDR1 SQVTM and CDR2 ANQGSEA. The CDR3 is 13 residues long. The CDR3 region is CSVSAGAFDGYTF. DNA of the CDR3: TGCAGCGTATCCGCAGGGGCCTTCGATGGCTACACCTTC.

The rearrangement joins TRBV11-3 to TRBJ2-7, with D possibly being TRBD1 (5 bases). The germline V gene has CDR1 SGHNT and CDR2 YENEEA. This CDR3 comprises 14 residues. Trimming pared 2 bases from V and 5 bases from J, leaving 13 bases between. Here the CDR3 reads CASSLHRGRDEQYF. DNA of the CDR3: TGTGCCAGCAGCTTACATAGGGGTCGGGACGAGCAGTACTTC.

This chain connects TRBV5-4 to TRBJ1-2, with D possibly being TRBD1 (5 bases). The V end was cut by 2 bases, the J end by 4 bases, with 9 bases between. Germline values: CDR1 SGHNT, CDR2 YYREEE (reference sequence). The CDR3 totals 13 residues. CDR3 in DNA: TGTGCCAGCAGCTTAGACAGCAGCTATGGCTACACCTTC. Amino acid sequence: CASSLDSSYGYTF.

V and J are TRBV5-1 and TRBJ2-2, with D possibly called TRBD1 or TRBD2 (5 bases each). Germline CDR1 is SGHRS and CDR2 is YFSETQ. Trimming shortened V by 2 bases and J by 0 bases, and 8 bases separated the two germline ends. The CDR3 runs 15 residues. The CDR3 region has the DNA TGCGCCAGCAGCTTTACGGGACCGAACACCGGGGAGCTGTTTTTT. Protein sequence: CASSFTGPNTGELFF.